This T cell receptor (beta chain) stems from a study of blood T cell repertoires in COVID-19 (dated by TCRdb to 2018 to 2021). In the study overall: Samples from collaborators originated in the United States, Italy and Spain and spanned both the acute and convalescent phases of COVID-19. Deeply sampled blood TCRbeta repertoires from subjects exposed to, actively infected with, or recovered from COVID-19 were included in the dataset. Where available, HLA class I and class II types were obtained from metadata supplied by the sample provider rather than from assay-based typing. The material from the prospective study consisted of cDNA or gDNA derived from T cells, B-cell-depleted T cells, or PBMCs. The samples were drawn from two sources: the first 160 participants of the ongoing ImmuneRACE study, and 1,000 to 1,500 subjects contributed by 6 global collaborators. The repertoires were made available in a free public database intended to serve as a resource for research on the immune response to SARS-CoV-2. Nearly every sample came with metadata listing a de-identified subject ID, COVID-19 status, age in years and sex. Here is what the overall study found, with its caveats: The quantity of clinical and demographic metadata differed by source and by participant and was supplied without curation.

TCRbeta CDR3 regions were amplified from genomic DNA using the immunoSEQ Assay, a bias-controlled multiplex PCR. From the authors' description of their analysis: The number of nucleated cells in each sample was estimated by amplification of reference gene primers within the assay. To quantify the absolute abundance of each unique TCRbeta CDR3 rearrangement, sequence reads were collapsed and filtered. For each sample, productive Simpson clonality was calculated as the square root of Simpson's diversity index over productive rearrangements. TCRdb's version of the immuneACCESS table is confined to in-frame rearrangements and falls short of the full clone set. An unresolved V gene accounts for under half of the shortfall where checked; the remainder is of unknown origin. For V, J and clone size, that table is used; D and trimming come from the DNA. Here the sample has approximately 35,000 clones; around 87% occur a single time. In total, the top ten clones hold 44% of the sample.

Of note for this clone: The antigen it binds to is not known. The input lacks base qualities; no much larger clone sits a single base away.

V lost 6 bases and J lost 3 bases, and the count of bases not matched to a germline gene is 5. The germline V gene provides CDR1 MDHEN and CDR2 SYDVKM. The CDR3 goes from the cysteine to the phenylalanine over 13 residues. Solely the CDR3 DNA is kept, with 39 bases framed from the first base. Whole blood was collected in K2EDTA tubes by collaborating institutions according to the institutions' own protocols. Collaborator samples were shipped for TCRbeta analysis as frozen whole blood, isolated PBMCs, or DNA extracted from either sample type. Recombination joined TRBV28 with TRBJ2-7; TRBD1 lines up with 7 middle nucleotides. The sample was peripheral blood. The source of this sequence is a human donor in a cohort sampled during active COVID-19. The CDR3 region has the sequence CASSTGQDYEQYF. The DNA sequence is as follows: TGTGCCAGCAGCACAGGACAGGACTACGAGCAGTACTTC.